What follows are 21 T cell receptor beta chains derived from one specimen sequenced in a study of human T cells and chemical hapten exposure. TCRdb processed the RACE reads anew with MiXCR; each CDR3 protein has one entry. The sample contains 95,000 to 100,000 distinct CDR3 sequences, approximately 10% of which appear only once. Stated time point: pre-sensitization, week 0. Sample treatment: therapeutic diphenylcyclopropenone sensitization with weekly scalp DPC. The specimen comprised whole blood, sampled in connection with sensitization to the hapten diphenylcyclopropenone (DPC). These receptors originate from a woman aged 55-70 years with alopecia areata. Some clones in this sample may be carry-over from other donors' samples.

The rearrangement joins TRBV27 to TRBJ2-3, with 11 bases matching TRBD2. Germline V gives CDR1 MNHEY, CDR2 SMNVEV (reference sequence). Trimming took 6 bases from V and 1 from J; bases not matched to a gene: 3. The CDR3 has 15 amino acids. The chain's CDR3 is CASSAGLAGTDTQYF. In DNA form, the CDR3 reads TGTGCCAGCAGCGCGGGACTAGCGGGCACAGATACGCAGTATTTT.

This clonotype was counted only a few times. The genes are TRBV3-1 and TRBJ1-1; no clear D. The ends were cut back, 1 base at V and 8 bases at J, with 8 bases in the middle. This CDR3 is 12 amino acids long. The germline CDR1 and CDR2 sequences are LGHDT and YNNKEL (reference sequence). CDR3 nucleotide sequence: TGTGCCAGCAGCCAAGGTTCCCGAGAAGCTTTCTTT. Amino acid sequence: CASSQGSREAFF.

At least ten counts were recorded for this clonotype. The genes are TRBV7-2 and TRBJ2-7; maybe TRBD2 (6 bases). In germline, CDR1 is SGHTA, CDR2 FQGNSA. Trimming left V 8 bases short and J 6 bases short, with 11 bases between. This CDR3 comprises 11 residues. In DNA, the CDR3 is TGTGCCAGCTCGGGGGAGGTCGAGCAGTACTTC. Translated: CASSGEVEQYF.

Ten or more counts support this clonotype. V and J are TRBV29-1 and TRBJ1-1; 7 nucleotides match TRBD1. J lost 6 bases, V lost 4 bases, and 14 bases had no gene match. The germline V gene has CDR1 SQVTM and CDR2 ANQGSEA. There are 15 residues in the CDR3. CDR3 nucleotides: TGCAGCGTTGTGCGGCAGGGGGAAACTGGCCCTGAAGCTTTCTTT. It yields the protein CSVVRQGETGPEAFF.

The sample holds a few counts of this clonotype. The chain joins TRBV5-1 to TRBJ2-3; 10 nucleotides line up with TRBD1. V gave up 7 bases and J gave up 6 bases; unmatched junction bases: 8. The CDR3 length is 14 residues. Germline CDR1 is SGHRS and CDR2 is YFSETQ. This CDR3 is CASATGGLWDTQYF. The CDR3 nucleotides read TGCGCCAGCGCGACAGGGGGCCTATGGGATACGCAGTATTTT.

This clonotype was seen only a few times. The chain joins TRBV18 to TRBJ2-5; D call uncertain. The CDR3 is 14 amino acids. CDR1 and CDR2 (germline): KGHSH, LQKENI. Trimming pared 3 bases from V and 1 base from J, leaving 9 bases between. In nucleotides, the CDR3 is TGTGCCAGCTCACCGGACGGCTTCCAAGAGACCCAGTACTTC. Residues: CASSPDGFQETQYF. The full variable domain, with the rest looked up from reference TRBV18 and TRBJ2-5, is NAGVMQNPRHLVRRRGQEARLRCSPMKGHSHVYWYRQLPEEGLKFMVYLQKENIIDESGMPKERFSAEFPKEGPSILRIQQVVRGDSAAYFCASSPDGFQETQYFGPGTRLLVL.

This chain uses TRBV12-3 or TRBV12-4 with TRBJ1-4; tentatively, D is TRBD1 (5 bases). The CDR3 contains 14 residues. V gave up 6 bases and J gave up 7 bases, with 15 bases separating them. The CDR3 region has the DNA TGTGCCAGCAGCCCAGGGTGGGTCCGTGAAAAACTGTTTTTT. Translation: CASSPGWVREKLFF.

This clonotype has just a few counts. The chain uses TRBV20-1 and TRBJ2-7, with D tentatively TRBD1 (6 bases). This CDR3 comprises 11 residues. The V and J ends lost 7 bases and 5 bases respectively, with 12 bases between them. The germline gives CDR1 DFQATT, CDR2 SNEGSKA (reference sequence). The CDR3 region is CSVRYRDEQYF. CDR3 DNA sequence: TGCAGTGTAAGGTACAGGGACGAGCAGTACTTC.

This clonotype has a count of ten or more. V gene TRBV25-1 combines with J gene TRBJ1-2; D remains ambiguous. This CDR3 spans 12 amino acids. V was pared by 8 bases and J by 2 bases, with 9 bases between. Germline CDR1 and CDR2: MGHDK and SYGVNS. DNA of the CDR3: TGTGCCAGCGCTCCAGGAAACTATGGCTACACCTTC. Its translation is CASAPGNYGYTF.

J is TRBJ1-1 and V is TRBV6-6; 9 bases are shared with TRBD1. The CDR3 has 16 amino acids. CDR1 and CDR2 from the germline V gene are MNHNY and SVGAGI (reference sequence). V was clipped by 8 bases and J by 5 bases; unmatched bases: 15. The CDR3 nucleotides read TGTGCCAGCTCCCAAACAGGGGGCGGGGGGGGAACTGAAGCTTTCTTT. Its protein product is CASSQTGGGGGTEAFF.

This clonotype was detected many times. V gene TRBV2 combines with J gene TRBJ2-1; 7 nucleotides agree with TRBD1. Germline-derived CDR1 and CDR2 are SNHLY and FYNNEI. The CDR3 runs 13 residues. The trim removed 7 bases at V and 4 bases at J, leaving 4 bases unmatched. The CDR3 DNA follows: TGTGCCAGCAACCCGGGACAGTACAATGAGCAGTTCTTC. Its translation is CASNPGQYNEQFF.

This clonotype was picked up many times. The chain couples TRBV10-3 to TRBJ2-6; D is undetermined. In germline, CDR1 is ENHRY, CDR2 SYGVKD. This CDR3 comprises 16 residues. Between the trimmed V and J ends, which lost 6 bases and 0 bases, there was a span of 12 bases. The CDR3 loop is CAISVGTTSGANVLTF. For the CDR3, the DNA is TGTGCCATCAGCGTGGGTACCACCTCTGGGGCCAACGTCCTGACTTTC.

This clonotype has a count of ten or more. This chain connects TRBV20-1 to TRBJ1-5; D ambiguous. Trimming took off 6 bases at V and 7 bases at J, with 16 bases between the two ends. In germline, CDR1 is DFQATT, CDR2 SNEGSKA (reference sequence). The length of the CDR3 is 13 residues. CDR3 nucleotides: TGCAGTGCCGGACGGAAGTCCAACCAGCCCCAGCATTTT. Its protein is CSAGRKSNQPQHF.

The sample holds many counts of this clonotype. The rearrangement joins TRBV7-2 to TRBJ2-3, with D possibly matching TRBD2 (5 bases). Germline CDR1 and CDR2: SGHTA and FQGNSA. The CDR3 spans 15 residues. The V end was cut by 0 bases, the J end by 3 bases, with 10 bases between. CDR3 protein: CASSLAARGTDTQYF. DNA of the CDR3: TGTGCCAGCAGCTTAGCGGCACGGGGTACAGATACGCAGTATTTT.

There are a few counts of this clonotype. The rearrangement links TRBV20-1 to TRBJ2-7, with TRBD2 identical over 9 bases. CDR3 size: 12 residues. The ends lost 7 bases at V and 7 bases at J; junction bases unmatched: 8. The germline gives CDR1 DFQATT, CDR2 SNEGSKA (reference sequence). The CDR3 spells CSGVAGAAEQYF. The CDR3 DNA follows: TGCAGTGGCGTAGCGGGGGCGGCGGAGCAGTACTTC.

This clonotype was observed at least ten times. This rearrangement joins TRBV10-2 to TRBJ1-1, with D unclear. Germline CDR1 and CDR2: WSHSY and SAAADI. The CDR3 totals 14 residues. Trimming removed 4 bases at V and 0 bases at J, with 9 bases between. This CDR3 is CASSVGRMNTEAFF. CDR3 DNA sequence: TGCGCCAGCAGTGTTGGCAGGATGAACACTGAAGCTTTCTTT.

This chain's CDR3 is CASSFVPYNEQFF. CDR3 bases: TGTGCCAGCAGTTTCGTCCCCTACAATGAGCAGTTCTTC. The chain is built from TRBV12-3 or TRBV12-4 and TRBJ2-1; D unresolved. V dropped 3 bases and J dropped 2 bases, with 5 bases sitting between them. The CDR3 contains 13 residues.

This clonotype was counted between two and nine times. The CDR3 DNA is TGTGCCAGCAGCAGAAACAGGACAGGGGATAATGAGCAGTTCTTC. This codes for CASSRNRTGDNEQFF. The J gene is TRBJ2-1, the V gene TRBV21-1; TRBD1 is taken as the D call from the table, unchecked against the DNA. TRBV21-1 is a listed pseudogene. The CDR3 contains 15 residues.

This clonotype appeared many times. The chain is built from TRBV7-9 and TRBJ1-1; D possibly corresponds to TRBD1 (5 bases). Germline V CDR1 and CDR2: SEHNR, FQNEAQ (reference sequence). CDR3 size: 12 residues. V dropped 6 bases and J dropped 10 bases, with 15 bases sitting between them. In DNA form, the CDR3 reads TGTGCCAGCAGGCAATGGGGGGTCGGAGCTTTCTTT. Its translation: CASRQWGVGAFF. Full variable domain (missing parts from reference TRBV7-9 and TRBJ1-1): DTGVSQNPRHKITKRGQNVTFRCDPISEHNRLYWYRQTLGQGPEFLTYFQNEAQLEKSRLLSDRFSAERPKGSFSTLEIQRTEQGDSAMYLCASRQWGVGAFFGQGTRLTVV.

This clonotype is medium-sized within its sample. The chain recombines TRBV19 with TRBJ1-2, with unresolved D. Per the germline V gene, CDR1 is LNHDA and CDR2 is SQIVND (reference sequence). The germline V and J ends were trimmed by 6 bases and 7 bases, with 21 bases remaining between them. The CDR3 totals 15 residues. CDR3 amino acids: CASRYAAGPLFGYTF. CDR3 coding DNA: TGTGCCAGTAGATATGCGGCCGGACCTCTTTTTGGCTACACCTTC.

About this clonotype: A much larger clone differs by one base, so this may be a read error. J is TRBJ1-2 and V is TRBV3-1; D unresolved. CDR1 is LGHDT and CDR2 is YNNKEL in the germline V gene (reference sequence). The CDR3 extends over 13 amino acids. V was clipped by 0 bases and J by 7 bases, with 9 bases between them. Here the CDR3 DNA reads TGTGCCAGCAGCCAAGATCCCTGGTCTGGCTACACCTTC. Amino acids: CASSQDPWSGYTF.